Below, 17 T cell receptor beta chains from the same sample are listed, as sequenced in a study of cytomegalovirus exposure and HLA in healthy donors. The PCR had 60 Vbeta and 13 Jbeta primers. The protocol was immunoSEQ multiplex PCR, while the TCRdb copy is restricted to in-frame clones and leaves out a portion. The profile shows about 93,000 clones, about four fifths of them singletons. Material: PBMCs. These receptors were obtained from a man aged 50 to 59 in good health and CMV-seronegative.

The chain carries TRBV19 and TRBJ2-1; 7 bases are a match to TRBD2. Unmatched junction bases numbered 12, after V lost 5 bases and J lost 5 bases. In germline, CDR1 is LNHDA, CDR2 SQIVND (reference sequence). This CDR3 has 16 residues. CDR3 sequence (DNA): TGTGCCAGTAGTCCCACAGCTAGCGGCCGTAACAATGAGCAGTTCTTC. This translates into CASSPTASGRNNEQFF.

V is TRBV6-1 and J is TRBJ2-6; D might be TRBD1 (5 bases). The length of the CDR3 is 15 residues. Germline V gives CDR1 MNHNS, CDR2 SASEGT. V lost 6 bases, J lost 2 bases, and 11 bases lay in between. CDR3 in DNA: TGTGCCAGCAGACAGACAGAGGCTGGGGCCAACGTCCTGACTTTC. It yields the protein CASRQTEAGANVLTF.

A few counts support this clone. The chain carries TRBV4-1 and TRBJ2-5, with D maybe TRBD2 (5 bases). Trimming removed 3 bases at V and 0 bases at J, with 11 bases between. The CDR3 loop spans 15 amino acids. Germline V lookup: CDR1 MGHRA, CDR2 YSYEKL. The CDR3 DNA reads TGCGCCAGCAGCCAGTCAGGACTGTACCAAGAGACCCAGTACTTC. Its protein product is CASSQSGLYQETQYF.

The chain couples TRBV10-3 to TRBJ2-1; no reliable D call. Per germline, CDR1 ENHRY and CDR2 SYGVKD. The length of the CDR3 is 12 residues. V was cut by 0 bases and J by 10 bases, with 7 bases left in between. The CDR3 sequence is CAISESAREQFF. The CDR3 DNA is TGTGCCATCAGTGAGTCGGCTAGAGAGCAGTTCTTC.

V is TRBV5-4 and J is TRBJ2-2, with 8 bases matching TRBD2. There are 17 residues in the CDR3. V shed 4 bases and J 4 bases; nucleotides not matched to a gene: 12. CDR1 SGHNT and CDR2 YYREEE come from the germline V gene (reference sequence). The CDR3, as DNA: TGTGCCAGCAGCCGTGGGGGGGCGGGAGGCGGCACCGGGGAGCTGTTTTTT. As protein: CASSRGGAGGGTGELFF.

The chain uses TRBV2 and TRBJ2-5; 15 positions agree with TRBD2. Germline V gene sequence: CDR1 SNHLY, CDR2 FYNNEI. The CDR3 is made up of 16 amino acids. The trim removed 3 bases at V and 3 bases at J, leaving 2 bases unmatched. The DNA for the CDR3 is TGTGCCAGCAGTGAGGGACTAGCGGGAGGCAAAGAGACCCAGTACTTC. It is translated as CASSEGLAGGKETQYF. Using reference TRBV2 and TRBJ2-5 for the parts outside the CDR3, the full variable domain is EPEVTQTPSHQVTQMGQEVILRCVPISNHLYFYWYRQILGQKVEFLVSFYNNEISEKSEIFDDQFSVERPDGSNFTLKIRSTKLEDSAMYFCASSEGLAGGKETQYFGPGTRLLVL.

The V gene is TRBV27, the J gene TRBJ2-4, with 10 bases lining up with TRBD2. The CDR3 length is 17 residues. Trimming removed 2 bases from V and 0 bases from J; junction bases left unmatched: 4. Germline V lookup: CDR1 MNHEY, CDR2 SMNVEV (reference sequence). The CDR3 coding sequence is TGTGCCAGCAGTTTACTGACTAGCGGGCCAGCCAAAAACATTCAGTACTTC. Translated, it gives CASSLLTSGPAKNIQYF.

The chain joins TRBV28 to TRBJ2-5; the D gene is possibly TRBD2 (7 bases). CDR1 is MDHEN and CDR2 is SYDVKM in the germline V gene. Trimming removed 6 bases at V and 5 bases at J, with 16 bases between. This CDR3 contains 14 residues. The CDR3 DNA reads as TGTGCCAGCAGCCCTGGGGGGGCGGGTGAGACCCAGTACTTC. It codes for CASSPGGAGETQYF.

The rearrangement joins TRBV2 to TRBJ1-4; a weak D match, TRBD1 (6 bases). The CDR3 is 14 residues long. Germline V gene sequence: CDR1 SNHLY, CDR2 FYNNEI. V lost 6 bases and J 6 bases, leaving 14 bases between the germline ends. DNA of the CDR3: TGTGCCAGCAGCACAGGGAATGGCGATGAAAAACTGTTTTTT. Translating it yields CASSTGNGDEKLFF.

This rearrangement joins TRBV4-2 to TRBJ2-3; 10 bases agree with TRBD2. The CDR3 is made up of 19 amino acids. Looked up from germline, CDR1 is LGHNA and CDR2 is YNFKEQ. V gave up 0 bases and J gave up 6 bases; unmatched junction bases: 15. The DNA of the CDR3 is TGTGCCAGCAGCCAAGATTTAGGAGCGGGAGGGCTCGGAAGGGATACGCAGTATTTT. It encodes CASSQDLGAGGLGRDTQYF.

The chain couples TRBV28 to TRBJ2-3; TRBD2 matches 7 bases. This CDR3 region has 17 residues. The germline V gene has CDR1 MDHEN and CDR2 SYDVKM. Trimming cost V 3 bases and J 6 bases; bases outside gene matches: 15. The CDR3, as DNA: TGTGCCAGCAGTTTTGACCCTAGCGGCTCCTCGGGGGATACGCAGTATTTT. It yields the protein CASSFDPSGSSGDTQYF.

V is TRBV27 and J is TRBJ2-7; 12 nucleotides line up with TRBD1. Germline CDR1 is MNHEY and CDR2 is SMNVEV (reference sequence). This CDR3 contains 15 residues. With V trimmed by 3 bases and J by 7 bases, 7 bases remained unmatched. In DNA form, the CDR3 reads TGTGCCAGCAGTTTCGCGGGACAGGGGGCGCTGGAGCAGTACTTC. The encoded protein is CASSFAGQGALEQYF.

CDR3 loop: CASSVEGREGETQYF. In nucleotides, the CDR3 is TGTGCCAGCAGCGTAGAGGGGCGAGAAGGAGAGACCCAGTACTTC. V gene TRBV9 combines with J gene TRBJ2-5, with D perhaps TRBD1 (5 bases). The CDR3 has 15 amino acids. CDR1 is SGDLS and CDR2 is YYNGEE in the germline V gene. V shed 0 bases and J shed 4 bases, with 13 bases lying between them.

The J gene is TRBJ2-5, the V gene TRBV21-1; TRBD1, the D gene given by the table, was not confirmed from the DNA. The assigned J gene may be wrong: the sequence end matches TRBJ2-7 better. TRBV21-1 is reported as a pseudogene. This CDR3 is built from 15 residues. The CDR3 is CASSIFPGQNYEQYF. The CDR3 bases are TGTGCCAGCAGCATCTTTCCGGGACAGAATTACGAGCAGTACTTC.

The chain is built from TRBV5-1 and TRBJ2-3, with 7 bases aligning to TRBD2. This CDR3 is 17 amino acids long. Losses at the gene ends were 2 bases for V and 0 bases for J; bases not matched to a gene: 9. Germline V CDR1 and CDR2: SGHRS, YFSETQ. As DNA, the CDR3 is TGCGCCAGCAGCTTTGGAGGTTCTAGCGGAAGCACAGATACGCAGTATTTT. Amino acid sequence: CASSFGGSSGSTDTQYF.

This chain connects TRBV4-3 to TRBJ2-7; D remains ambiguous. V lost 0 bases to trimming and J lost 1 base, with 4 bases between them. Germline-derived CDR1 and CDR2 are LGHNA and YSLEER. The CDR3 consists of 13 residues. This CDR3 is CASSQDGSYEQYF. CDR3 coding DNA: TGCGCCAGCAGCCAAGACGGGTCCTACGAGCAGTACTTC.

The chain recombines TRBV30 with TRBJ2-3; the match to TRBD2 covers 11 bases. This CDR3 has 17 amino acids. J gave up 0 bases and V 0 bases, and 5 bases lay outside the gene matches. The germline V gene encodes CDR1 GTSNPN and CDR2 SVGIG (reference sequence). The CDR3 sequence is CAWSVFRTSGSTDTQYF. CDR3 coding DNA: TGTGCCTGGAGTGTATTCCGGACTAGCGGGAGCACAGATACGCAGTATTTT.